These 5 T cell receptor beta chains share one sample of origin, sequenced in a study of blood T cell repertoires in COVID-19. Using immunoSEQ multiplex PCR, the repertoire was profiled, and TCRdb retains in-frame clones only, with some absent. The table lists about 200,000 clones, around 84% of them singletons, with nearly 7.5% in the top ten. The sequenced sample was PBMCs or T cells enriched from blood (not recorded which). Receptors were obtained from a woman between 40 and 55 years old with acute COVID-19.

There are a few counts of this clone. The V and J genes are TRBV27 and TRBJ2-7, with a possible D match to TRBD1 (7 bases). Looked up from germline, CDR1 is MNHEY and CDR2 is SMNVEV (reference sequence). Trimming took off 6 bases at V and 2 bases at J, with 14 bases between the two ends. The CDR3 length is 14 residues. CDR3 sequence reads: CASRAGQPPYEQYF. The CDR3 coding sequence is TGTGCCAGCAGGGCGGGACAGCCCCCCTACGAGCAGTACTTC.

The chain is built from TRBV6-6 and TRBJ1-6, with 7 bases matching TRBD1. CDR1 and CDR2 (germline): MNHNY, SVGAGI (reference sequence). J was trimmed by 8 bases and V by 5 bases; bases with no gene match: 6. The CDR3 spans 14 residues. The CDR3 loop is CASSPLTGYSPLHF. The CDR3 DNA sequence: TGTGCCAGCAGTCCCCTGACAGGGTATTCACCCCTCCACTTT.

The CDR3 region is CASSFLGQDGSGANVLTF. The CDR3 nucleotides are TGTGCCAGCAGTTTTCTAGGACAGGACGGGTCTGGGGCCAACGTCCTGACTTTC. This chain connects TRBV28 to TRBJ2-6; the match to TRBD1 covers 7 bases. CDR1 is MDHEN and CDR2 is SYDVKM in the germline V gene. This CDR3 contains 18 residues. The ends lost 3 bases at V and 1 base at J; junction bases unmatched: 9.

In nucleotides, the CDR3 is TGTGCCAGCAGCCAGCGCACAGGGGTCGGGACCGGGGAGCTGTTTTTT. Encoded protein: CASSQRTGVGTGELFF. The chain links TRBV3-1 (or the pseudogene TRBV3-2) to TRBJ2-2, with 7 bases that match TRBD1. J was trimmed by 5 bases and V by 3 bases; bases with no gene match: 9. The CDR3 totals 16 residues. Germline loops: CDR1 LGHDT, CDR2 YNNKEL (reference sequence).

This clone was picked up a small number of times. The gene calls are TRBV5-1 and TRBJ1-6; 9 nucleotides line up with TRBD1. Germline assignment: CDR1 SGHRS and CDR2 YFSETQ. The CDR3 extends over 14 amino acids. V dropped 4 bases and J dropped 10; count of bases not matched to a gene: 6. The CDR3 DNA reads TGCGCCAGCAGCGTACAGGGGGCGGACTCACCCCTCCACTTT. Translating gives CASSVQGADSPLHF.